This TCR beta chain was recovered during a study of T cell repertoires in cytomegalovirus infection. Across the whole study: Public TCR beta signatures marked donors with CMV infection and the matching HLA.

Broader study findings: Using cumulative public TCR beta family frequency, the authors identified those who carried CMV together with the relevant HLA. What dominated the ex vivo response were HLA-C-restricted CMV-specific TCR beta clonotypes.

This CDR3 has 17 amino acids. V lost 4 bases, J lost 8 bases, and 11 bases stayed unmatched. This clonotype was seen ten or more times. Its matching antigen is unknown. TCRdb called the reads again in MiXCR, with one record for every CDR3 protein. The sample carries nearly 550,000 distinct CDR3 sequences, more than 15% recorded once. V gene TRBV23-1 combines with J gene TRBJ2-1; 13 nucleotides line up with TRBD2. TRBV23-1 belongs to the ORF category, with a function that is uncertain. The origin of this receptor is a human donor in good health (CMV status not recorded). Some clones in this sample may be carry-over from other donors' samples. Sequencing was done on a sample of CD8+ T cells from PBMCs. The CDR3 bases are TGCGCCAGCAGTCTCCGGACTAGCGGGAGTCTTAGAGATGAGCAGTTCTTC. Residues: CASSLRTSGSLRDEQFF.